Below are 27 T cell receptor beta chains sequenced from a single sample in a study of blood T cell repertoires in COVID-19. Data came from immunoSEQ multiplex PCR; TCRdb stores just in-frame clones and leaves some out. This table holds hundreds of thousands of clones, 90% to 95% found once. Sequenced material: peripheral blood. The receptors were gathered from a woman aged 18-29 years who had recovered from COVID-19.

This rearrangement joins TRBV5-1 to TRBJ2-4, with 7 nucleotides matching TRBD2. Trimming took 0 bases from V and 1 from J; bases not matched to a gene: 4. Germline assignment: CDR1 SGHRS and CDR2 YFSETQ. The CDR3 extends over 16 amino acids. The DNA for the CDR3 is TGCGCCAGCAGCTTGGGGGAGGGAATGGCCAAAAACATTCAGTACTTC. Protein: CASSLGEGMAKNIQYF.

This chain uses TRBV2 with TRBJ2-2; 8 bases are a match to TRBD1. V was pared by 2 bases and J by 5 bases, with 4 bases of the junction left unmatched. The germline CDR1 and CDR2 sequences are SNHLY and FYNNEI. The CDR3 totals 15 residues. DNA for the CDR3: TGTGCCAGCAGTGAACAGGGGGCGGGGACCGGGGAGCTGTTTTTT. This translates into CASSEQGAGTGELFF.

The V and J genes are TRBV5-1 and TRBJ2-2; the D is unclear. V was cut by 2 bases and J by 1 base, with 6 bases left in between. CDR1 and CDR2 from the germline V gene are SGHRS and YFSETQ. This CDR3 has 14 amino acids. CDR3 in DNA: TGCGCCAGCAGCTTCCAGATGAACACCGGGGAGCTGTTTTTT. Amino acid sequence: CASSFQMNTGELFF.

This chain connects TRBV11-2 to TRBJ1-1; D is ambiguous. The CDR3 is 12 residues long. Trimming took 2 bases from V and 3 from J, leaving 4 bases between them. The germline V gene has CDR1 SGHAT and CDR2 FQNNGV. The CDR3 sequence: CASSLQDTEAFF. For the CDR3, the DNA is TGTGCCAGCAGCTTACAGGACACTGAAGCTTTCTTT.

The chain recombines TRBV21-1 with TRBJ1-3. TRBV21-1 is a pseudogene segment. The CDR3 covers 15 residues. The chain's CDR3 is CASSKHSGGRNTIYF. In DNA form, the CDR3 reads TGTGCCAGCAGCAAACACTCCGGCGGTAGGAACACCATATATTTT.

This chain's CDR3 is CASTPGGVLTNTEAFF. DNA for the CDR3: TGTGCCAGCACCCCCGGCGGGGTTTTGACGAACACTGAAGCTTTCTTT. This chain connects TRBV11-3 to TRBJ1-1; unclear D gene. With 7 bases removed from V and 1 base from J, the gap between germline ends came to 19 bases. This CDR3 spans 16 amino acids. Germline V gene sequence: CDR1 SGHNT, CDR2 YENEEA.

The chain recombines TRBV14 with TRBJ2-1, with 7 positions matching TRBD2. The V gene's germline CDR1 is SGHDN and CDR2 FVKESK. V gave up 4 bases and J gave up 9 bases; unmatched junction bases: 9. The CDR3 sequence is 14 residues long. The CDR3 DNA follows: TGTGCCAGCAGCCCCACGCGGGGGAGTGGTGAGCAGTTCTTC. Encoded protein: CASSPTRGSGEQFF.

The chain has TRBV30 and TRBJ2-5; 10 bases are shared with TRBD2. Germline values: CDR1 GTSNPN, CDR2 SVGIG (reference sequence). The V gene end was trimmed by 0 bases and the J gene end by 1 base; junction bases not matched to a gene: 2. This CDR3 region has 15 residues. Here the CDR3 reads CAWSVLAGFQETQYF. The CDR3 DNA reads as TGTGCCTGGAGTGTACTAGCGGGATTCCAAGAGACCCAGTACTTC.

The rearrangement uses TRBV5-6 and TRBJ2-7; 16 bases are shared with TRBD2. Germline-derived CDR1 and CDR2 are SGHDT and YYEEEE. This CDR3 comprises 15 residues. The trim removed 4 bases at V and 5 bases at J, leaving 3 bases unmatched. The CDR3 protein is CASSIGTSGRDEQYV. CDR3 sequence (DNA): TGTGCCAGCAGCATAGGGACTAGCGGGAGGGACGAGCAGTACGTC.

V gene TRBV6-2 or TRBV6-3 combines with J gene TRBJ1-2; D remains unclear. V was cut by 6 bases and J by 8 bases, with 16 bases left in between. The CDR3 extends over 13 amino acids. Germline CDR1 is MNHEY and CDR2 is SVGEGT. For the CDR3, the DNA is TGTGCCAGCAGCCAGACCCTTCTAGGCGGCTACACCTTC. It codes for CASSQTLLGGYTF.

The chain employs TRBV6-2 or TRBV6-3 and TRBJ2-7; 7 nucleotides agree with TRBD1. CDR1 and CDR2 (germline): MNHEY, SVGEGT. Losses at the gene ends were 2 bases for V and 6 bases for J; bases not matched to a gene: 7. The CDR3 has 14 amino acids. This CDR3 is CASSYGNRGSEQYV. The CDR3 DNA follows: TGTGCCAGCAGTTACGGGAACAGGGGAAGCGAGCAGTACGTC.

The V and J genes are TRBV4-3 and TRBJ1-3; D not certain. The V gene lost 1 base and the J gene lost 2 bases, with 24 bases spanning the gap. Germline values: CDR1 LGHNA, CDR2 YSLEER. The CDR3 length is 20 residues. The CDR3 is CASSQGVALDLSGPGNTIYF. CDR3 coding DNA: TGCGCCAGCAGCCAAGGGGTAGCGCTCGACCTTAGTGGGCCTGGAAACACCATATATTTT.

The chain is built from TRBV11-2 and TRBJ1-1, with TRBD1 matching 8 bases. Germline trimming cut 3 bases from V and 4 bases from J; bases unmatched to any gene: 4. Germline V gene sequence: CDR1 SGHAT, CDR2 FQNNGV. The CDR3 covers 14 residues. CDR3 region: CASSFDRGGTEAFF. The CDR3 region has the DNA TGTGCCAGCAGCTTTGACAGGGGAGGCACTGAAGCTTTCTTT.

The V gene is TRBV6-4, the J gene TRBJ2-3; D gene uncertain. Germline values: CDR1 MRHNA, CDR2 SNTAGT. This CDR3 is built from 15 residues. V was cut by 5 bases and J by 2 bases, with 14 bases left in between. The CDR3 DNA reads TGTGCCAGCAGTCCCCGCGCGGCGCCCACAGATACGCAGTATTTT. Translated: CASSPRAAPTDTQYF.

The genes are TRBV6-1 and TRBJ2-2; 14 nucleotides agree with TRBD2. The CDR3 spans 17 residues. Trimming took 4 bases from V and 4 from J; bases not matched to a gene: 5. Germline values: CDR1 MNHNS, CDR2 SASEGT. The CDR3 here is CASSGLAGGPVTGELFF. The DNA for the CDR3 is TGTGCCAGCAGTGGACTAGCGGGAGGGCCAGTCACCGGGGAGCTGTTTTTT.

V gene TRBV19 combines with J gene TRBJ1-5; 9 nucleotides match TRBD1. J lost 7 bases, V lost 6 bases, and 7 bases had no gene match. This CDR3 spans 14 amino acids. Germline values: CDR1 LNHDA, CDR2 SQIVND (reference sequence). This CDR3 is CASRGDRAQQPQHF. The CDR3 region has the DNA TGTGCCAGTAGGGGGGACAGGGCCCAGCAGCCCCAGCATTTT.

The chain uses TRBV27 and TRBJ1-2, with no clear D. The V and J ends lost 3 bases and 10 bases respectively, with 15 bases between them. This CDR3 has 13 residues. The germline V gene encodes CDR1 MNHEY and CDR2 SMNVEV (reference sequence). CDR3 protein: CASSFSAGGYYTF. CDR3 nucleotides: TGTGCCAGCAGTTTTAGTGCCGGTGGTTACTACACCTTC.

This chain joins TRBV6-5 and TRBJ2-1; 10 nucleotides match TRBD2. The CDR3 consists of 15 residues. With 5 bases clipped from V and 4 bases from J, the junction kept 5 bases outside the gene matches. Germline assignment: CDR1 MNHEY and CDR2 SVGAGI. This chain's CDR3 is CASSRGTSEYNEQFF. As DNA, the CDR3 is TGTGCCAGCAGTCGCGGGACTAGCGAATACAATGAGCAGTTCTTC.

The V gene is TRBV20-1, the J gene TRBJ2-1; possible D gene TRBD2, 5 bases. V was shortened by 3 bases and J by 7 bases, with 13 bases between the two germline ends. Germline CDR1 reads DFQATT; CDR2 reads SNEGSKA (reference sequence). CDR3 length equals 13 residues. The CDR3 here is CSASRTPLNEQFF. DNA for the CDR3: TGCAGTGCTAGTAGGACTCCCCTTAATGAGCAGTTCTTC.

This clone was seen a single time. This chain joins TRBV29-1 and TRBJ1-1; 8 nucleotides align to TRBD1. Per the germline V gene, CDR1 is SQVTM and CDR2 is ANQGSEA. The trim removed 0 bases at V and 11 bases at J, leaving 5 bases unmatched. This CDR3 spans 12 amino acids. The DNA of the CDR3 is TGCAGCGTTGAAGAGGACAGGGCTTATGCTTTCTTT. Its translation is CSVEEDRAYAFF. Complete variable domain (other parts from reference TRBV29-1 and TRBJ1-1): SAVISQKPSRDICQRGTSLTIQCQVDSQVTMMFWYRQQPGQSLTLIATANQGSEATYESGFVIDKFPISRPNLTFSTLTVSNMSPEDSSIYLCSVEEDRAYAFFGQGTRLTVV.

The chain combines TRBV19 with TRBJ2-1; 8 bases are shared with TRBD2. Trimming removed 3 bases from V and 9 bases from J; junction bases left unmatched: 13. Looked up from germline, CDR1 is LNHDA and CDR2 is SQIVND (reference sequence). The CDR3 is made up of 16 amino acids. CDR3 protein: CASSIGSGASWSEQFF. The CDR3 nucleotides are TGTGCCAGTAGTATCGGTAGCGGGGCTAGCTGGAGTGAGCAGTTCTTC. Full variable domain (outside the CDR3, taken from reference TRBV19 and TRBJ2-1): DGGITQSPKYLFRKEGQNVTLSCEQNLNHDAMYWYRQDPGQGLRLIYYSQIVNDFQKGDIAEGYSVSREKKESFPLTVTSAQKNPTAFYLCASSIGSGASWSEQFFGPGTRLTVL.

The chain links TRBV9 to TRBJ2-3; 8 bases map to TRBD2. Germline V gives CDR1 SGDLS, CDR2 YYNGEE. V shed 3 bases, J shed 4 bases, and the junction held 4 bases outside the gene matches. The CDR3 runs to 14 residues. The CDR3 DNA follows: TGTGCCAGCAGCGCAATAGCGGGGTCAGATACGCAGTATTTT. Residues: CASSAIAGSDTQYF.

V usage is TRBV5-1 and J usage is TRBJ1-3, with 7 nucleotides matching TRBD1. J gave up 2 bases and V 4 bases, and 3 bases lay outside the gene matches. Germline V gives CDR1 SGHRS, CDR2 YFSETQ. This CDR3 region has 14 residues. Written as DNA, the CDR3 is TGCGCCAGCAGCGTGACAGGGACTGGAAACACCATATATTTT. This gives the protein CASSVTGTGNTIYF.

The chain has TRBV18 and TRBJ1-1; D might be TRBD1 (5 bases). V was clipped by 3 bases and J by 5 bases, with 16 bases between them. Germline V gives CDR1 KGHSH, CDR2 LQKENI. The CDR3 is 15 residues long. CDR3 nucleotide sequence: TGTGCCAGCTCACCCGGCACCGGGGGGGATACTGAAGCTTTCTTT. Its protein product is CASSPGTGGDTEAFF.

The rearrangement links TRBV5-1 to TRBJ1-2; tentative D call: TRBD1 (6 bases). Germline lookup yields CDR1 SGHRS and CDR2 YFSETQ. Trimming removed 4 bases from V and 5 bases from J, with 9 bases in between. CDR3 length: 12 residues. CDR3 residues: CASSPDRYGYTF. CDR3 bases: TGCGCCAGCAGCCCGGACAGATATGGCTACACCTTC.

The rearrangement links TRBV5-1 to TRBJ2-2; a possible D gene is TRBD1 (6 bases). V was pared by 3 bases and J by 2 bases, with 11 bases between. Germline CDR1 SGHRS, CDR2 YFSETQ. The CDR3 spans 15 residues. DNA of the CDR3: TGCGCCAGCAGCTGGGGGACAACCAACACCGGGGAGCTGTTTTTT. This encodes CASSWGTTNTGELFF.

This clone was seen just once. This chain connects TRBV11-3 to TRBJ2-3; 11 bases are shared with TRBD1. After removal of 5 bases from V and 7 bases from J, the junction contained 11 bases not matched to a gene. There are 16 residues in the CDR3. Germline CDR1 reads SGHNT; CDR2 reads YENEEA. The CDR3 spells CASSRNIGQGAYTQYF. The CDR3 nucleotides are TGTGCCAGCAGCCGCAATATAGGACAGGGGGCTTATACGCAGTATTTT.